Listed below are T cell receptor beta chains from one sample, sequenced in a study of CD8 T cells in Susac syndrome. Via MiXCR, TCRdb re-called the immunoSEQ multiplex PCR reads, giving one row per CDR3 protein. Of tens of thousands of distinct CDR3 sequences listed, roughly 93% were seen once; the top ten hold roughly 0.15%. Input material: CD4+ T cells from PBMCs. These receptors came from a human donor with Susac syndrome. CDR3s include the opening cysteine and the closing phenylalanine or tryptophan. D genes are given only for firm matches. Size is stated for part of the rows, as once, few or many counts, or as a class when the clone is expanded.

>NA|TRBD2|TRBV5-1|TRBJ2-3
CASSLFAGGESSTDTQYF
TGCGCCAGCAGCTTGTTTGCGGGGGGCGAGTCTAGCACAGATACGCAGTATTTT
>NA|NA|TRBV5-1|TRBJ1-1
CASSLEGRRTEAFF
TGCGCCAGCAGCTTGGAGGGTAGAAGAACTGAAGCTTTCTTT
>NA|NA|TRBV19|TRBJ2-2
CASRLVRNTGELFF
TGTGCCAGTAGATTAGTCCGGAACACCGGGGAGCTGTTTTTT
>NA|NA|TRBV20-1|TRBJ1-6
CSARDGGSGNSPLHF
TGCAGTGCTAGAGATGGGGGTTCCGGGAATTCACCCCTCCACTTT
>NA|NA|TRBV19|TRBJ2-7
CASSIGAAGDEQYF
TGTGCCAGTAGTATAGGGGCCGCGGGTGACGAGCAGTACTTC
>NA|TRBD2|TRBV9|TRBJ2-3
CASSVLAASTDTQYF
TGTGCCAGCAGCGTCCTAGCGGCCAGCACAGATACGCAGTATTTT
>NA|NA|TRBV12-3/TRBV12-4|TRBJ2-3
CASRLTGSTDTQYF
TGTGCCAGCAGGTTGACGGGTAGCACAGATACGCAGTATTTT
>NA|NA|TRBV7-9|TRBJ2-2
CASSLRSTNTGELFF
TGTGCCAGCAGCTTAAGGAGTACGAACACCGGGGAGCTGTTTTTT
>few|NA|TRBV6-2/TRBV6-3|TRBJ2-7
CASSYGPGTYEQYF
TGTGCCAGCAGTTACGGCCCAGGAACCTACGAGCAGTACTTC
>NA|TRBD2|TRBV6-2/TRBV6-3|TRBJ2-5
CASRRGASGETQYF
TGTGCCAGCAGGAGAGGCGCTAGCGGGGAGACCCAGTACTTC
>once|TRBD1|TRBV2|TRBJ2-7
CASSPGTGNYEQYF
TGTGCCAGCAGTCCTGGGACAGGGAACTACGAGCAGTACTTC
>NA|NA|TRBV6-1|TRBJ1-5
CASREGGYSNQPQHF
TGTGCCAGCAGGGAAGGGGGGTATAGCAATCAGCCCCAGCATTTT
>NA|NA|TRBV10-2|TRBJ1-1
CASPTNTEAFF
TGCGCCAGCCCTACGAACACTGAAGCTTTCTTT
>NA|NA|TRBV12-3/TRBV12-4|TRBJ1-5
CASSPGRVGVQPQHF
TGTGCCAGCAGTCCAGGCAGGGTAGGGGTACAGCCCCAGCATTTT
>once|NA|TRBV6-2/TRBV6-3|TRBJ2-7
CATEDSNSYEQYF
TGTGCCACCGAAGACAGTAACTCCTACGAGCAGTACTTC
>NA|NA|TRBV28|TRBJ1-2
CASSFLRAKHGYTF
TGTGCCAGCAGTTTCCTCCGGGCCAAGCATGGCTACACCTTC
>NA|TRBD1|TRBV7-6|TRBJ2-7
CASSFEGQGFEQYF
TGTGCCAGCAGCTTTGAGGGACAGGGGTTCGAGCAGTACTTC
>NA|TRBD1|TRBV10-3|TRBJ2-7
CAAGQGTYEQYF
TGTGCCGCTGGACAGGGCACCTACGAGCAGTACTTC
>NA|TRBD1|TRBV7-2|TRBJ2-7
CASSLTRDRYEQYF
TGTGCCAGCAGCCTAACCCGGGACAGGTACGAGCAGTACTTC
>NA|NA|TRBV5-1|TRBJ2-1
CASSFGGESHNEQFF
TGCGCCAGCAGCTTTGGAGGGGAGTCCCACAATGAGCAGTTCTTC
>NA|NA|TRBV7-2|TRBJ2-7
CASSFARGSSYEQYF
TGTGCCAGCAGCTTCGCCCGGGGGTCTTCCTACGAGCAGTACTTC
>NA|NA|TRBV3-1|TRBJ2-1
CASSQVEQGSDEQFF
TGTGCCAGCAGCCAAGTGGAGCAGGGTTCAGATGAGCAGTTCTTC
>NA|NA|TRBV20-1|TRBJ1-2
CSAESQGGYTF
TGCAGTGCAGAGTCTCAGGGTGGCTACACCTTC